The 21 T cell receptor beta chains below come from one sample, sequenced in a study of blood T cell repertoires in COVID-19. The method was immunoSEQ multiplex PCR; TCRdb's version includes in-frame clones alone and lacks a portion of them. This table holds approximately 390,000 clones, around 90% found once. The sequenced sample consisted of peripheral blood. These receptors originate from a young man with active or convalescent COVID-19.

V gene TRBV4-1 combines with J gene TRBJ2-3; no definite D call. Germline assignment: CDR1 MGHRA and CDR2 YSYEKL. This CDR3 has 12 amino acids. Trimming removed 5 bases at V and 0 bases at J, with 3 bases between. Here the CDR3 reads CASSSSTDTQYF. The CDR3, as DNA: TGCGCCAGCAGCAGCAGCACAGATACGCAGTATTTT.

This clone was recorded a few times. This chain connects TRBV5-1 to TRBJ2-2, with TRBD1 identical over 8 bases. After removal of 4 bases from V and 4 bases from J, the junction contained 3 bases not matched to a gene. The CDR3 length is 14 residues. The germline V gene has CDR1 SGHRS and CDR2 YFSETQ. The CDR3 DNA sequence: TGCGCCAGCAGCGGAGGACAGGGCACCGGGGAGCTGTTTTTT. Translation gives CASSGGQGTGELFF.

The chain employs TRBV2 and TRBJ1-2; a weak D match, TRBD1 (5 bases). Deletions cut 2 bases from V and 3 bases from J, with 10 bases between. Germline loops: CDR1 SNHLY, CDR2 FYNNEI. There are 14 residues in the CDR3. CDR3 sequence: CASSERVTDYGYTF. DNA of the CDR3: TGTGCCAGCAGTGAAAGGGTGACAGACTATGGCTACACCTTC.

This clone was seen only once. The chain carries TRBV19 and TRBJ1-5; the match to TRBD1 covers 11 bases. V lost 6 bases, J lost 6 bases, and 7 bases stayed unmatched. CDR1 and CDR2 (germline): LNHDA, SQIVND (reference sequence). This CDR3 is 15 amino acids long. This CDR3 is CASSLGQGAFQPQHF. The CDR3 DNA reads TGTGCCAGTAGCCTCGGACAGGGGGCGTTTCAGCCCCAGCATTTT.

The V call is TRBV6-5, the J call TRBJ1-5; 10 bases match TRBD1. V shed 7 bases and J 6 bases; nucleotides not matched to a gene: 9. From germline, CDR1 is MNHEY and CDR2 SVGAGI. The CDR3 totals 15 residues. CDR3 region: CASTKDRGDRQPQHF. The CDR3, as DNA: TGTGCCAGCACCAAGGACAGGGGGGATCGTCAGCCCCAGCATTTT.

The V call is TRBV9, the J call TRBJ2-1; D perhaps matches TRBD2 (6 bases). CDR1 is SGDLS, CDR2 YYNGEE, per germline. The length of the CDR3 is 14 residues. Trimming cost V 7 bases and J 0 bases, with 11 bases left between them. CDR3 DNA: TGTGCCAGCGGTGGAGGGAGCTCCTACAATGAGCAGTTCTTC. It codes for CASGGGSSYNEQFF.

V usage is TRBV5-5 and J usage is TRBJ2-5, with a possible D match to TRBD2 (6 bases). The CDR3 is 17 residues long. V was pared by 4 bases and J by 4 bases, with 23 bases between. Per germline, CDR1 SGHKS and CDR2 YYEKEE (reference sequence). This CDR3 reads CASSPRAGGEDRETQYF. In nucleotides, the CDR3 is TGTGCCAGCAGCCCAAGGGCCGGAGGGGAGGATAGAGAGACCCAGTACTTC.

The V and J genes are TRBV11-2 and TRBJ2-1, with 9 bases lining up with TRBD1. V shed 1 base and J 5 bases; nucleotides not matched to a gene: 6. Germline V gene lookup returns CDR1 SGHAT and CDR2 FQNNGV. The CDR3 covers 16 residues. CDR3 sequence (DNA): TGTGCCAGCAGCTTAGCAAGACAGGGGGGCAACAATGAGCAGTTCTTC. Its translation is CASSLARQGGNNEQFF.

The CDR3 loop reads CASSQDWGEAFYGYTF. CDR3 bases: TGCGCCAGCAGCCAAGATTGGGGCGAGGCTTTCTATGGCTACACCTTC. The chain recombines TRBV4-3 with TRBJ1-2; D is possibly TRBD1 (5 bases). This CDR3 spans 16 amino acids. Germline loops: CDR1 LGHNA, CDR2 YSLEER. The V end was cut by 0 bases, the J end by 4 bases, with 15 bases between.

This chain uses TRBV19 with TRBJ1-1; 8 bases align to TRBD1. V gave up 6 bases and J gave up 0 bases; unmatched junction bases: 9. Germline CDR1 and CDR2: LNHDA and SQIVND (reference sequence). The CDR3 extends over 16 amino acids. The CDR3 region is CASRSRDRNMNTEAFF. CDR3 bases: TGTGCCAGTAGATCCCGGGACAGGAACATGAACACTGAAGCTTTCTTT.

V is TRBV2 and J is TRBJ1-1; 9 bases map to TRBD1. Germline trimming cut 10 bases from V and 0 bases from J; bases unmatched to any gene: 3. This CDR3 spans 13 amino acids. The germline V gene encodes CDR1 SNHLY and CDR2 FYNNEI. Here the CDR3 reads CAITGGVNTEAFF. CDR3 DNA sequence: TGTGCCATTACAGGGGGCGTGAACACTGAAGCTTTCTTT. The full variable domain, its missing parts supplied by reference TRBV2 and TRBJ1-1, is EPEVTQTPSHQVTQMGQEVILRCVPISNHLYFYWYRQILGQKVEFLVSFYNNEISEKSEIFDDQFSVERPDGSNFTLKIRSTKLEDSAMYFCAITGGVNTEAFFGQGTRLTVV.

This chain uses TRBV6-6 with TRBJ2-2, with TRBD2 as a possible D gene (5 bases). The V gene lost 5 bases and the J gene lost 4 bases, with 14 bases spanning the gap. This CDR3 region has 15 residues. The germline V gene has CDR1 MNHNY and CDR2 SVGAGI (reference sequence). CDR3 loop: CASSAVGVSTGELFF. CDR3 sequence (DNA): TGTGCCAGCAGTGCCGTGGGAGTGAGCACCGGGGAGCTGTTTTTT.

This clone appeared once. This chain links TRBV29-1 with TRBJ1-5; tentative D call: TRBD1 (6 bases). Trimming pared 4 bases from V and 1 base from J, leaving 8 bases between. This CDR3 is built from 13 residues. Per germline, CDR1 SQVTM and CDR2 ANQGSEA. CDR3 residues: CSVAGESNQPQHF. The CDR3 DNA reads TGCAGCGTTGCAGGGGAGAGCAATCAGCCCCAGCATTTT.

The rearrangement joins TRBV5-1 to TRBJ1-1, with unresolved D. The V end was cut by 1 base, the J end by 11 bases, with 15 bases between. Germline-derived CDR1 and CDR2 are SGHRS and YFSETQ. The CDR3 extends over 13 amino acids. The CDR3, as DNA: TGCGCCAGCAGCTTGAGCACCGGGTTGTTGGCTTTCTTT. It encodes CASSLSTGLLAFF. The full variable domain, with the rest looked up from reference TRBV5-1 and TRBJ1-1, is KAGVTQTPRYLIKTRGQQVTLSCSPISGHRSVSWYQQTPGQGLQFLFEYFSETQRNKGNFPGRFSGRQFSNSRSEMNVSTLELGDSALYLCASSLSTGLLAFFGQGTRLTVV.

The chain employs TRBV28 and TRBJ1-2; 9 bases are shared with TRBD1. This CDR3 region has 12 residues. The V gene end was trimmed by 10 bases and the J gene end by 8 bases; junction bases not matched to a gene: 8. CDR1 is MDHEN and CDR2 is SYDVKM in the germline V gene. The CDR3 DNA reads as TGTGCCACCCATACAGGGGGCCTAGGCTACACCTTC. Protein: CATHTGGLGYTF.

The CDR3 nucleotides read TGTGCCATCAGTCCAGGACAGTACCAAGAGACCCAGTACTTC. It yields the protein CAISPGQYQETQYF. This rearrangement joins TRBV10-3 to TRBJ2-5; weak D call: TRBD1 (6 bases). The CDR3 consists of 14 residues. Germline V gives CDR1 ENHRY, CDR2 SYGVKD. V gave up 5 bases and J gave up 0 bases, with 10 bases separating them.

The rearrangement joins TRBV11-3 to TRBJ2-2, with 7 bases aligning to TRBD2. The trim removed 5 bases at V and 2 bases at J, leaving 5 bases unmatched. This CDR3 has 15 amino acids. CDR1 is SGHNT, CDR2 YENEEA, per germline. CDR3 region: CASSPRGVNTGELFF. The CDR3 nucleotides read TGTGCCAGCAGCCCACGGGGGGTAAACACCGGGGAGCTGTTTTTT.

The genes are TRBV7-9 and TRBJ1-6, with D possibly being TRBD1 (5 bases). The germline CDR1 and CDR2 sequences are SEHNR and FQNEAQ (reference sequence). The CDR3 consists of 13 residues. V lost 8 bases, J lost 10 bases, and 15 bases lay in between. The CDR3 nucleotides read TGTGCCAGCGGCCGGGACCGGGAGTCACCCCTCCACTTT. It encodes CASGRDRESPLHF.

V and J are TRBV19 and TRBJ2-2; 7 nucleotides align to TRBD1. Germline trimming cut 4 bases from V and 6 bases from J; bases unmatched to any gene: 5. CDR1 is LNHDA and CDR2 is SQIVND in the germline V gene (reference sequence). The CDR3 sequence is 14 residues long. CDR3 residues: CASSTRTGSGELFF. The CDR3 nucleotides read TGTGCCAGTAGTACCCGGACAGGATCCGGGGAGCTGTTTTTT.

This chain links TRBV2 with TRBJ2-5; maybe TRBD2 (5 bases). Trimming removed 4 bases at V and 3 bases at J, with 9 bases between. The CDR3 has 13 residues. Germline V lookup: CDR1 SNHLY, CDR2 FYNNEI. The CDR3 DNA reads as TGTGCCAGCAGTGGGAGCGGAAAAGAGACCCAGTACTTC. Its translation is CASSGSGKETQYF.

V usage is TRBV19 and J usage is TRBJ2-1; possible D gene TRBD1, 6 bases. Germline V gene lookup returns CDR1 LNHDA and CDR2 SQIVND (reference sequence). Deletions cut 8 bases from V and 1 base from J, with 9 bases between. CDR3 length: 13 amino acids. CDR3 in DNA: TGTGCCAGTTGGGACAAGTCCTACAATGAGCAGTTCTTC. Its translation is CASWDKSYNEQFF.